These 27 T cell receptor beta chains were all obtained from the same sample, sequenced in a study of CD4+ T cells in melanoma. Sequencing used immunoSEQ multiplex PCR; TCRdb keeps in-frame clones, though not all of them. The sample yields some 5,000 clones, under 65% seen once. Sequencing input: cells from a culture (not recorded whether cultured in vitro). The origin of the receptors is a human donor with melanoma.

The rearrangement links TRBV10-3 to TRBJ2-7; D tentatively reads TRBD1 or TRBD2 (5 bases each). CDR3 size: 14 residues. Trimming stripped 11 bases from V and 2 bases from J, with 19 bases between. The germline V gene encodes CDR1 ENHRY and CDR2 SYGVKD. The CDR3 reads CASLGEILPYEQYF. Written as DNA, the CDR3 is TGTGCCTCTCTAGGGGAGATATTACCCTACGAGCAGTACTTC.

For this clone: A much larger clone lies one base from this, so it may be a read error. The chain links TRBV5-1 to TRBJ2-7, with 11 bases that match TRBD1. CDR1 and CDR2 from the germline V gene are SGHRS and YFSETQ. The CDR3 loop spans 14 amino acids. The ends lost 4 bases at V and 3 bases at J; junction bases unmatched: 3. The DNA of the CDR3 is TGCGCCAGCAGCCACGGGACAGGGGGCTACGAGCAGTACTTC. Translated, it gives CASSHGTGGYEQYF. Drawing the rest from reference TRBV5-1 and TRBJ2-7, the complete variable domain is KAGVTQTPRYLIKTRGQQVTLSCSPISGHRSVSWYQQTPGQGLQFLFEYFSETQRNKGNFPGRFSGRQFSNSRSEMNVSTLELGDSALYLCASSHGTGGYEQYFGPGTRLTVT.

There are a few counts of this clone. The CDR3 spells CASSFRVNPYEQYF. The CDR3 DNA sequence: TGTGCCAGCAGCTTTAGGGTGAATCCCTACGAGCAGTACTTC. The genes are TRBV5-8 and TRBJ2-7; no reliable D call. V shed 2 bases and J shed 2 bases, with 11 bases lying between them. CDR1 is SGHTS and CDR2 is YDEGEE in the germline V gene. The CDR3 has 14 amino acids.

The chain is built from TRBV11-1 and TRBJ1-2, with D unclear. The V end was cut by 1 base, the J end by 3 bases, with 9 bases between. Germline-derived CDR1 and CDR2 are SGHAT and FQDESV (reference sequence). This CDR3 contains 14 residues. CDR3 sequence reads: CASSLGLDYYGYTF. CDR3 sequence (DNA): TGTGCCAGCAGCTTAGGTCTGGATTACTATGGCTACACCTTC.

The V gene is TRBV25-1, the J gene TRBJ1-2; D not resolved. The CDR3 has 12 amino acids. Trimming cost V 6 bases and J 2 bases, with 7 bases left between them. Germline loops: CDR1 MGHDK, CDR2 SYGVNS. The CDR3 bases are TGTGCCAGCAGACTTGACAACTATGGCTACACCTTC. Its translation: CASRLDNYGYTF.

This clone was observed once. The chain links TRBV5-1 to TRBJ2-3, with D perhaps being TRBD1 or TRBD2 (5 bases each). The germline V gene encodes CDR1 SGHRS and CDR2 YFSETQ. Trimming left V 0 bases short and J 4 bases short, with 9 bases between. The CDR3 contains 14 residues. For the CDR3, the DNA is TGCGCCAGCAGCTTGGTTAGGGGACCAGATACGCAGTATTTT. Translated: CASSLVRGPDTQYF.

CDR3 loop: CASSQGNTGELFF. The CDR3 region has the DNA TGCGCCAGCAGCCAGGGGAACACCGGGGAGCTGTTTTTT. The chain employs TRBV4-1 and TRBJ2-2; D not resolved. CDR3 size: 13 residues. Trimming left V 3 bases short and J 1 base short, with 3 bases between. Looked up from germline, CDR1 is MGHRA and CDR2 is YSYEKL.

V gene TRBV3-1 (or the pseudogene TRBV3-2) combines with J gene TRBJ1-2, with D possibly matching TRBD1 (5 bases). With 0 bases removed from V and 6 bases from J, the gap between germline ends came to 17 bases. The germline gives CDR1 LGHDT, CDR2 YNNKEL (reference sequence). There are 16 residues in the CDR3. The CDR3 sequence: CASSQDPTGRADGYTF. The CDR3 nucleotides read TGTGCCAGCAGCCAAGACCCGACTGGCAGGGCGGATGGCTACACCTTC.

This sequence joins TRBV5-1 and TRBJ2-3; D uncertain. Germline-derived CDR1 and CDR2 are SGHRS and YFSETQ. The CDR3 has 14 residues. V lost 0 bases and J lost 3, with 8 bases in between. The CDR3 DNA reads as TGCGCCAGCAGCTTGGGGGTGGGTACAGATACGCAGTATTTT. Its translation is CASSLGVGTDTQYF.

The chain links TRBV29-1 to TRBJ2-7, with TRBD2 matching 10 bases. The germline V gene encodes CDR1 SQVTM and CDR2 ANQGSEA. V shed 5 bases and J 3 bases; nucleotides not matched to a gene: 10. The CDR3 is 15 residues long. The CDR3 DNA sequence: TGCAGCGTTTTAGCTAGCGGGGGTTACTTCTACGAGCAGTACTTC. As protein: CSVLASGGYFYEQYF.

This clone was seen more than once but under ten times. This chain connects TRBV7-3 to TRBJ2-2; D is unresolved. There are 12 residues in the CDR3. The V end lost 1 base, the J end lost 7 bases, and 4 bases lay between the germline ends. Germline CDR1 SGHTA, CDR2 FQGTGA. The CDR3 coding sequence is TGTGCCAGCAGCTTAATGAACGGGGAGCTGTTTTTT. Translated: CASSLMNGELFF.

V and J are TRBV7-6 and TRBJ2-7, with 9 bases lining up with TRBD1. Germline assignment: CDR1 SGHVS and CDR2 FNYEAQ. The CDR3 extends over 15 amino acids. The junction had 8 bases not matched to a gene; V was cut back by 5 bases and J by 3 bases. The CDR3 reads CASSAYRDRVYEQYF. In DNA form, the CDR3 reads TGTGCCAGCAGCGCGTACCGGGACAGGGTCTACGAGCAGTACTTC. The full variable domain, its missing parts supplied by reference TRBV7-6 and TRBJ2-7, is GAGVSQSPRYKVTKRGQDVALRCDPISGHVSLYWYRQALGQGPEFLTYFNYEAQQDKSGLPNDRFSAERPEGSISTLTIQRTEQRDSAMYRCASSAYRDRVYEQYFGPGTRLTVT.

J is TRBJ2-7 and V is TRBV5-1, with D possibly being TRBD1 (6 bases). CDR1 SGHRS and CDR2 YFSETQ come from the germline V gene. Trimming took 0 bases from V and 7 from J, leaving 20 bases between them. The length of the CDR3 is 16 residues. The CDR3 region has the DNA TGCGCCAGCAGCTTGGCCGGTGGGGGCCTAAGTATTGAGCAGTACTTC. Translated: CASSLAGGGLSIEQYF.

The V call is TRBV6-5, the J call TRBJ2-1; weak D call: TRBD1 (6 bases). Between the trimmed V and J ends, which lost 5 bases and 0 bases, there was a span of 11 bases. CDR3 length: 15 residues. CDR1 and CDR2 from the germline V gene are MNHEY and SVGAGI. As DNA, the CDR3 is TGTGCCAGCAGTAGGGGGAGAAGCTCCTACAATGAGCAGTTCTTC. It codes for CASSRGRSSYNEQFF.

DNA of the CDR3: TGTGCCAGCAGCTTTGGATGGCGGGAGAGTCGGCAAGAGACCCAGTACTTC. It translates to CASSFGWRESRQETQYF. This sequence joins TRBV5-5 and TRBJ2-5; TRBD2 aligns across 7 bases. This CDR3 contains 17 residues. V dropped 2 bases and J dropped 2; count of bases not matched to a gene: 12. The germline V gene has CDR1 SGHKS and CDR2 YYEKEE (reference sequence).

The chain uses TRBV10-3 and TRBJ2-5; 8 bases are a match to TRBD2. Trimming took 1 base from V and 2 from J; bases not matched to a gene: 3. This CDR3 contains 15 residues. Germline assignment: CDR1 ENHRY and CDR2 SYGVKD. CDR3 in amino acids: CAISELAGIQETQYF. The CDR3 region has the DNA TGTGCCATCAGTGAGTTAGCGGGAATACAAGAGACCCAGTACTTC.

This chain links TRBV4-2 with TRBJ2-7; D gene ambiguous. V lost 2 bases, J lost 2 bases, and 10 bases lay in between. This CDR3 comprises 14 residues. Per germline, CDR1 LGHNA and CDR2 YNFKEQ. CDR3 in DNA: TGTGCCAGCAGCCAAAGGGTAGAGGCCTACGAGCAGTACTTC. This translates into CASSQRVEAYEQYF.

In its sample, this clone ranks as large. Distinct nucleotide sequences in the sample also encode this CDR3. This sequence joins TRBV5-1 and TRBJ2-7, with a tentative D call TRBD1 (5 bases). From germline, CDR1 is SGHRS and CDR2 YFSETQ. There are 14 residues in the CDR3. V was pared by 4 bases and J by 4 bases, with 15 bases between. The CDR3 protein is CASSPAGSPYEQYF. The CDR3 DNA follows: TGCGCCAGCAGCCCCGCAGGGTCCCCTTACGAGCAGTACTTC.

The chain is built from TRBV2 and TRBJ1-2; D possibly corresponds to TRBD1 (5 bases). V was pared by 7 bases and J by 4 bases, with 13 bases between. The CDR3 extends over 13 amino acids. Germline V gives CDR1 SNHLY, CDR2 FYNNEI. The CDR3 loop is CASNEIGGYGYTF. The CDR3 coding sequence is TGTGCCAGCAACGAAATTGGGGGCTATGGCTACACCTTC.

This clone is medium-sized by share. A read error may produce the germline difference seen at one junction end. This sequence joins TRBV6-1 and TRBJ2-7; D possibly corresponds to TRBD2 (5 bases). CDR3 size: 15 residues. Per germline, CDR1 MNHNS and CDR2 SASEGT. The CDR3, as DNA: TGTGCCAGCAGGGAAGTCCCGGGATTCTCCTACGAGCAGTACTTC. As protein: CASREVPGFSYEQYF.

The gene calls are TRBV10-3 and TRBJ1-5; tentative D call: TRBD1 (6 bases). This CDR3 is built from 16 residues. The V and J ends lost 4 bases and 2 bases respectively, with 15 bases between them. Germline CDR1 is ENHRY and CDR2 is SYGVKD. DNA for the CDR3: TGTGCCATCAGTGGTGCCACAGGGTCGGGCAATCAGCCCCAGCATTTT. Translating gives CAISGATGSGNQPQHF.

This chain uses TRBV7-2 with TRBJ1-5, with 11 bases fitting TRBD1. Germline V gene lookup returns CDR1 SGHTA and CDR2 FQGNSA. The V segment lost 5 bases and the J segment 5 bases; nucleotides outside the gene matches: 5. CDR3 size: 15 residues. Written as DNA, the CDR3 is TGTGCCAGCAGCACCGGACAGGGGGCCCATCAGCCCCAGCATTTT. Its translation is CASSTGQGAHQPQHF.

V usage is TRBV11-2 and J usage is TRBJ2-5; 11 nucleotides match TRBD2. V was clipped by 1 base and J by 7 bases; unmatched bases: 5. Germline V gene sequence: CDR1 SGHAT, CDR2 FQNNGV. The length of the CDR3 is 15 residues. The CDR3 bases are TGTGCCAGCAGCTTAGTACTAGCGGGGGAGGGGACCCAGTACTTC. This sequence encodes CASSLVLAGEGTQYF.

This clone qualifies as medium-sized. The chain carries TRBV5-4 and TRBJ2-5; TRBD1 aligns across 9 bases. The CDR3 runs 16 residues. The germline V gene encodes CDR1 SGHNT and CDR2 YYREEE (reference sequence). V was clipped by 1 base and J by 5 bases; unmatched bases: 9. The CDR3 bases are TGTGCCAGCAGCTTGAAAGGACAGGGGAGAGGGGAGACCCAGTACTTC. Residues: CASSLKGQGRGETQYF.

The chain has TRBV9 and TRBJ2-7; possible D gene TRBD2, 5 bases. V was trimmed by 0 bases and J by 2 bases, leaving 9 bases between them. The CDR3 contains 14 residues. CDR1 and CDR2 (germline): SGDLS, YYNGEE. The CDR3 region is CASSVDGDTYEQYF. The CDR3 nucleotides are TGTGCCAGCAGCGTAGACGGGGATACCTACGAGCAGTACTTC.

The chain recombines TRBV28 with TRBJ1-5; no definite D call. V lost 3 bases, J lost 1 base, and 13 bases lay in between. This CDR3 is built from 16 residues. Germline CDR1 is MDHEN and CDR2 is SYDVKM. CDR3 DNA: TGTGCCAGCAGTTTTTTTCCTCGACGGAGCAATCAGCCCCAGCATTTT. This codes for CASSFFPRRSNQPQHF.

This clone was seen a few times. The rearrangement links TRBV5-1 to TRBJ2-6; TRBD2 matches at 7 bases. The CDR3 loop spans 16 amino acids. Per germline, CDR1 SGHRS and CDR2 YFSETQ. Trimming removed 4 bases from V and 2 bases from J; junction bases left unmatched: 6. CDR3 nucleotides: TGCGCCAGCAGCGAGGGCCGGGGGGCTGGGGCCAACGTCCTGACTTTC. It translates to CASSEGRGAGANVLTF.